This T cell receptor beta chain stems from a study of immune evolution from preneoplasia to lung adenocarcinoma. Assay used: immunoSEQ multiplex PCR; TCRdb lists only in-frame clones, some missing. The sample lists 900 to 1,200 clones; roughly 82% were seen once. This CDR3 comprises 13 residues. Germline CDR1 reads MNHEY; CDR2 reads SVGAGI. The V end was cut by 0 bases, the J end by 6 bases, with 6 bases between. Sequencing used FFPE atypical adenomatous hyperplasia tissue from the lung. Described subset: atypical adenomatous hyperplasia (AAH), lung preneoplasia. The rearrangement joins TRBV6-5 to TRBJ1-5; weak D call: TRBD1 (5 bases). This receptor was identified in a person aged 65-85 years with lung adenocarcinoma. The DNA for the CDR3 is TGTGCCAGCAGTTACTCGAGGGGTCAGCCCCAGCATTTT. Its protein is CASSYSRGQPQHF.